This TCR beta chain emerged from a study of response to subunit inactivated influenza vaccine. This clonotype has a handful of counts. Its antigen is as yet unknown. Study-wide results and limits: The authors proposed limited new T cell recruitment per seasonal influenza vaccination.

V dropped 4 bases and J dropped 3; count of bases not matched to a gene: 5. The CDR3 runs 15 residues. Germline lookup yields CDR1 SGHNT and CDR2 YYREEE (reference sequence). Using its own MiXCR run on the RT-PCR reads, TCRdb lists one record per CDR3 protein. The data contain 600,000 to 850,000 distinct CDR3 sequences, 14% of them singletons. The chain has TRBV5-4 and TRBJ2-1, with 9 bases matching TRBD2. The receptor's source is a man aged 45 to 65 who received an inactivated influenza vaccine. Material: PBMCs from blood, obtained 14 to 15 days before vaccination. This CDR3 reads CASSPGTSNYNEQFF. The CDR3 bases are TGTGCCAGCAGCCCCGGGACTAGCAACTACAATGAGCAGTTCTTC. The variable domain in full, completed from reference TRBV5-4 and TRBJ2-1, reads ETGVTQSPTHLIKTRGQQVTLRCSSQSGHNTVSWYQQALGQGPQFIFQYYREEENGRGNFPPRFSGLQFPNYSSELNVNALELDDSALYLCASSPGTSNYNEQFFGPGTRLTVL.